This TCR beta chain was recorded in a study of blood T cell repertoires in COVID-19. The V end was cut by 4 bases, the J end by 2 bases, with 18 bases between. Per germline, CDR1 SGHRS and CDR2 YFSETQ. This CDR3 region has 16 residues. The repertoire was sequenced with immunoSEQ multiplex PCR; TCRdb's copy has only in-frame clones and lacks some. The sample consists of about 180,000 clones, around four fifths of them appearing once. Ages ranged from about 18 to 89 years, with residence in around 24 US areas. Participants were placed into cohorts based on the clinical history they reported. The TCR sequence derives from a woman aged 50 to 60 who had recovered from COVID-19. The chain links TRBV5-1 to TRBJ2-5, with D tentatively TRBD1 (6 bases). Sequencing input: PBMCs or T cells enriched from blood (not recorded which). The CDR3 spells CASSLTTGFRQETQYF. In DNA form, the CDR3 reads TGCGCCAGCAGCCTAACGACAGGTTTTCGGCAAGAGACCCAGTACTTC.